This section outlines one T cell receptor (beta chain) sequence together with its context. The repertoire was sequenced with immunoSEQ multiplex PCR; TCRdb's copy has only in-frame clones and lacks some. Altogether about 240,000 clones are present, roughly 86% being singletons, with the ten largest covering just over 2.5%. V dropped 1 base and J dropped 7 bases, with 14 bases sitting between them. The CDR3 has 15 residues. Germline CDR1 and CDR2: SEHNR and FQNEAQ (reference sequence). These data are taken from a study of blood T cell repertoires in COVID-19. On the study more broadly: The study drew acute and convalescent COVID-19 samples from the United States, Italy and Spain. From T cells, B-cell-depleted T cells, or PBMCs came the material, which was cDNA or gDNA.

The origin of this receptor is a young woman with acute COVID-19. Sample: PBMCs or T cells enriched from blood (not recorded which). The chain combines TRBV7-9 with TRBJ2-1; possible D gene TRBD1, 5 bases. CDR3 loop: CASSLDGAGKNEQFF. CDR3 bases: TGTGCCAGCAGCTTAGACGGTGCAGGGAAGAATGAGCAGTTCTTC.